This T cell receptor (beta chain) was captured by sequencing in a study of shared clonotypes between healthy human individuals. CDR3 size: 13 residues. V was trimmed by 4 bases and J by 10 bases, leaving 14 bases between them. Germline-derived CDR1 and CDR2 are MGHRA and YSYEKL. This table comes from immunoSEQ multiplex PCR, and its TCRdb copy is limited to in-frame clones, with some not included. Here the sample spans about 2.3 million clones, roughly 90% being singletons. This clone was seen a few times. This sequence joins TRBV4-1 and TRBJ2-1, with D possibly matching TRBD2 (5 bases). Sequenced material: naive CD4+ T cells from PBMCs. The subset is: CD45RA+ positively selected. The receptor was derived from a young man in good health. Some clones in this sample may be carry-over from other donors' samples. The DNA of the CDR3 is TGCGCCAGCAGCCTCCCACTAGGCCAAGAGCAGTTCTTC. This translates into CASSLPLGQEQFF.